Following are 18 T cell receptor beta chains from one sample sequenced in a study of blood T cell repertoires in COVID-19. TCRdb keeps only in-frame clones here, not all; method: immunoSEQ multiplex PCR. The sample holds tens of thousands of clones; approximately 84% are singletons and the top ten take 13%. Sequenced input: peripheral blood. The receptors derive from a man in his fifties or sixties with COVID-19, enrolled during active disease.

CDR3 protein: CASSTAGTGAGYTF. The DNA for the CDR3 is TGTGCCAGCAGTACAGCCGGGACAGGGGCTGGCTACACCTTC. This chain uses TRBV7-2 with TRBJ1-2; 10 nucleotides agree with TRBD1. The length of the CDR3 is 14 residues. Trimming removed 6 bases from V and 7 bases from J; junction bases left unmatched: 8. The germline V gene encodes CDR1 SGHTA and CDR2 FQGNSA.

The CDR3 DNA reads as TGTGCCAGCAGCTTGGTCGGCGGCCGGAATGAGCAGTTCTTC. Its protein product is CASSLVGGRNEQFF. The chain uses TRBV5-5 and TRBJ2-1; D is ambiguous. The ends were cut back, 0 bases at V and 7 bases at J, with 11 bases in the middle. This CDR3 has 14 residues. The V gene's germline CDR1 is SGHKS and CDR2 YYEKEE (reference sequence).

The V and J genes are TRBV6-2 or TRBV6-3 and TRBJ2-5, with 7 bases matching TRBD2. The J segment lost 5 bases and the V segment lost 5 bases, leaving 11 bases of the junction unmatched. The V gene's germline CDR1 is MNHEY and CDR2 SVGEGT. This CDR3 spans 15 amino acids. The CDR3 coding sequence is TGTGCCAGCAGTGACCTTGGGAGGGGTACGGAGACCCAGTACTTC. As protein: CASSDLGRGTETQYF.

The chain has TRBV6-4 and TRBJ1-6; D not resolved. Germline assignment: CDR1 MRHNA and CDR2 SNTAGT. The CDR3 runs 18 residues. The V end was cut by 8 bases, the J end by 2 bases, with 22 bases between. For the CDR3, the DNA is TGTGCCAGCGCCGACCGCGACACCCCTTTGGCCTATAATTCACCCCTCCACTTT. Its protein is CASADRDTPLAYNSPLHF.

V gene TRBV29-1 combines with J gene TRBJ2-3; D uncertain. Per germline, CDR1 SQVTM and CDR2 ANQGSEA. This CDR3 region has 13 residues. The V and J ends lost 4 bases and 2 bases respectively, with 10 bases between them. In nucleotides, the CDR3 is TGCAGCGTTGCAGGTCGGAACACAGATACGCAGTATTTT. It yields the protein CSVAGRNTDTQYF.

The rearrangement joins TRBV9 to TRBJ1-3; perhaps TRBD1 as D (5 bases). This CDR3 is built from 15 residues. Germline V lookup: CDR1 SGDLS, CDR2 YYNGEE. Trimming removed 4 bases from V and 0 bases from J, with 11 bases in between. The DNA for the CDR3 is TGTGCCAGCAGCCCCACGGGGGACTCTGGAAACACCATATATTTT. Encoded protein: CASSPTGDSGNTIYF.

The chain employs TRBV9 and TRBJ2-5, with 9 bases identical to TRBD2. The CDR3 extends over 16 amino acids. V dropped 4 bases and J dropped 5; count of bases not matched to a gene: 12. Germline V gene data show CDR1 as SGDLS and CDR2 as YYNGEE. CDR3 loop: CASSSQVRGGLETQYF. DNA for the CDR3: TGTGCCAGCAGCTCCCAAGTGCGGGGGGGCCTGGAGACCCAGTACTTC.

This chain joins TRBV5-5 and TRBJ2-7; D perhaps matches TRBD2 (5 bases). The V gene lost 3 bases and the J gene lost 2 bases, with 12 bases spanning the gap. The CDR3 runs 14 residues. Germline loops: CDR1 SGHKS, CDR2 YYEKEE (reference sequence). In DNA form, the CDR3 reads TGTGCCAGCAGCTCCGGGGTTGGGACCTACGAGCAGTACTTC. Translated, it gives CASSSGVGTYEQYF.

The V and J genes are TRBV6-6 and TRBJ2-7; 9 bases are shared with TRBD2. Trimming took 5 bases from V and 3 from J; bases not matched to a gene: 8. The CDR3 has 15 residues. Per germline, CDR1 MNHNY and CDR2 SVGAGI (reference sequence). CDR3 coding DNA: TGTGCCAGCAGTCCCGCCGCGGGGGGGCACTACGAGCAGTACTTC. This gives the protein CASSPAAGGHYEQYF.

This clone has a single count. The rearrangement uses TRBV5-1 and TRBJ2-5; 7 positions match TRBD1. The V gene's germline CDR1 is SGHRS and CDR2 YFSETQ. CDR3 size: 15 residues. Losses at the gene ends were 4 bases for V and 4 bases for J; bases not matched to a gene: 10. CDR3 in amino acids: CASSPGTDLRETQYF. The CDR3 DNA is TGCGCCAGCAGCCCCGGGACAGACTTAAGAGAGACCCAGTACTTC.

This clone has a single count. The V and J genes are TRBV7-9 and TRBJ1-1, with D possibly being TRBD1 (5 bases). Germline values: CDR1 SEHNR, CDR2 FQNEAQ (reference sequence). V lost 5 bases and J 6 bases, leaving 19 bases between the germline ends. The CDR3 contains 15 residues. The CDR3 reads CASSPPGGSWAEAFF. CDR3 in DNA: TGTGCCAGCAGCCCACCCGGGGGGTCCTGGGCTGAAGCTTTCTTT.

The count of this clone is one. This chain uses TRBV10-3 with TRBJ2-7; 9 nucleotides align to TRBD1. Germline lookup yields CDR1 ENHRY and CDR2 SYGVKD. With V trimmed by 9 bases and J by 1 base, 7 bases remained unmatched. The CDR3 has 14 amino acids. For the CDR3, the DNA is TGTGCCATTTCCCGGGGACAGGGATCCTACGAGCAGTACTTC. This codes for CAISRGQGSYEQYF.

The chain couples TRBV2 to TRBJ1-1, with D possibly matching TRBD1 (5 bases). The CDR3 contains 14 residues. Germline V CDR1 and CDR2: SNHLY, FYNNEI. V lost 1 base, J lost 4 bases, and 10 bases lay in between. Here the CDR3 DNA reads TGTGCCAGCAGTGAAGAGGGAAGGGGCACTGAAGCTTTCTTT. It codes for CASSEEGRGTEAFF.

The chain combines TRBV19 with TRBJ1-1; TRBD1 is a possible D gene (6 bases). V gave up 9 bases and J gave up 1 base, with 12 bases separating them. The CDR3 contains 13 residues. Looked up from germline, CDR1 is LNHDA and CDR2 is SQIVND (reference sequence). In nucleotides, the CDR3 is TGTGCCAGCCGCTTACAGGGGAACACTGAAGCTTTCTTT. Amino acid sequence: CASRLQGNTEAFF.

This chain links TRBV4-3 with TRBJ1-4; no clear D. With 2 bases removed from V and 12 bases from J, the gap between germline ends came to 13 bases. The CDR3 runs 13 residues. CDR1 LGHNA and CDR2 YSLEER come from the germline V gene. In DNA, the CDR3 is TGCGCCAGCAGCCAACATAGGGAGCTGCAACTGTTTTTT. Its translation is CASSQHRELQLFF.

The gene calls are TRBV18 and TRBJ1-1; D is unresolved. Germline V CDR1 and CDR2: KGHSH, LQKENI. The ends were cut back, 6 bases at V and 4 bases at J, with 30 bases in the middle. This CDR3 comprises 19 residues. The CDR3 is CASSPYNQMVSHVGTEAFF. In nucleotides, the CDR3 is TGTGCCAGCTCTCCTTATAACCAAATGGTGAGCCATGTTGGCACTGAAGCTTTCTTT.

This chain joins TRBV9 and TRBJ2-5; the D gene is possibly TRBD2 (6 bases). This CDR3 comprises 15 residues. With 3 bases removed from V and 5 bases from J, the gap between germline ends came to 17 bases. The germline gives CDR1 SGDLS, CDR2 YYNGEE. The CDR3 bases are TGTGCCAGCAGCGCCACGGGCGCGGGGACTGAGACCCAGTACTTC. This sequence encodes CASSATGAGTETQYF.

The chain is built from TRBV19 and TRBJ2-7; D remains unclear. Trimming took off 1 base at V and 10 bases at J, with 14 bases between the two ends. Germline lookup yields CDR1 LNHDA and CDR2 SQIVND (reference sequence). The CDR3 totals 13 residues. In DNA form, the CDR3 reads TGTGCCAGTAGTATAGCTTCCAGACAAGAACAGTACTTC. Translated, it gives CASSIASRQEQYF.